This TCR beta chain was identified during a study of cytomegalovirus exposure and HLA in healthy donors. Note on this clone: Its antigen is undetermined.

Separate from the approximately 700-subject first cohort was the approximately 130-subject validation cohort, to which the donors belonged. The method was immunoSEQ multiplex PCR; TCRdb's version includes in-frame clones alone and lacks a portion of them. Of some 210,000 clones listed, roughly 87% are singletons. Whole-study findings and limits: In vitro data verified a few CMV-associated chains as specific for CMV antigens. The authors listed 150 or so TCR beta chains as cytomegalovirus-associated. Diagnosis of cytomegalovirus status made by the classifier reportedly showed high specificity and sensitivity.

CDR1 is SNHLY and CDR2 is FYNNEI in the germline V gene. CDR3 length equals 13 residues. With 4 bases removed from V and 6 bases from J, the gap between germline ends came to 13 bases. The receptor comes from a young woman in good health and CMV-seropositive. This chain connects TRBV2 to TRBJ2-7; no clear D gene. Sequencing was done on a sample of PBMCs. CDR3 residues: CASSGWSSFEQYF. CDR3 sequence (DNA): TGTGCCAGCAGTGGGTGGAGTAGTTTCGAGCAGTACTTC. The variable domain in full, completed from reference TRBV2 and TRBJ2-7, reads EPEVTQTPSHQVTQMGQEVILRCVPISNHLYFYWYRQILGQKVEFLVSFYNNEISEKSEIFDDQFSVERPDGSNFTLKIRSTKLEDSAMYFCASSGWSSFEQYFGPGTRLTVT.